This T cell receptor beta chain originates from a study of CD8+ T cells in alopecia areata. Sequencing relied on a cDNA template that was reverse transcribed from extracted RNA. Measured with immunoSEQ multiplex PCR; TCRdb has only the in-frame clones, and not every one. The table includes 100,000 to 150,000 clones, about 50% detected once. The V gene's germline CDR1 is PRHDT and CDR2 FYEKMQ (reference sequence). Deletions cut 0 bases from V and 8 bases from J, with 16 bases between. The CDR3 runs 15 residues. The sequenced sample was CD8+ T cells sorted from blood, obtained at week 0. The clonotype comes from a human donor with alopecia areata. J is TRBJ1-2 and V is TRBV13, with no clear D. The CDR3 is CASSLGLGPMRGYTF. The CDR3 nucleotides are TGTGCCAGCAGCTTAGGTTTAGGGCCTATGCGGGGCTACACCTTC.